This is a list of T cell receptor beta chains from one sample in a study of T cells in Graves' hyperthyroidism and ophthalmopathy. One entry per CDR3 protein, called by TCRdb with MiXCR from the multiplex PCR reads. The sample includes 250,000 to 350,000 distinct CDR3 sequences, about 20% seen only once; the top ten take around two thirds. Input material: blood. These receptors were collected from a man aged 25 to 40 with Graves' ophthalmopathy. The CDR3 runs from the conserved cysteine through the conserved F or W. D genes are given only for firm matches. A clone size is listed for some rows: how often the clone was seen (once, few, many), or a class if it is expanded.

J gene | V gene | clone size | D gene | CDR3 DNA | CDR3 protein
TRBJ2-1 | TRBV7-2 | few | TRBD2 | TGTGCCAGCAGCCCGGGGACTAGCGGGAGTAGGCGGCAGTTCTTC | CASSPGTSGSRRQFF
TRBJ1-1 | TRBV9 | few | TRBD1 | TGTGCCAGCAGCCCATCTATGGGGACAGTGAACACTGAAGCTTTCTTT | CASSPSMGTVNTEAFF
TRBJ2-7 | TRBV29-1 | few | TRBD2 | TGCAGCGTGCTAACTAGCGGGGCCTACGAGCAGTACTTC | CSVLTSGAYEQYF
TRBJ2-7 | TRBV4-1 | few | - | TGCGCCAGCAGCCAAGGTCCAGCCAGCTACGAGCAGTACTTC | CASSQGPASYEQYF
TRBJ1-1 | TRBV28 | - | - | TGTGCCAGCGGGGAAACAGACGAGGGTAAAGCTTTCTTT | CASGETDEGKAFF
TRBJ2-6 | TRBV7-2 | few | - | TGTGCCAGCAGCCTACGGGGTACCGGGGCCAACGTCCTGACTTTC | CASSLRGTGANVLTF
TRBJ1-1 | TRBV20-1 | - | - | TGCAGTGCTAGAGGGCGAATCGTATCAGGGGATAATTTAGCTTTCTTT | CSARGRIVSGDNLAFF
TRBJ2-7 | TRBV30 | few | - | TGTGCGGGAGCGCTCTCCTACGAGCAGTACTTC | CAGALSYEQYF
TRBJ1-1 | TRBV27 | many | - | TGTGCCAGTGGGTCAGCCGAAAAGAACACTGAAGCTTTCTTT | CASGSAEKNTEAFF
TRBJ1-1 | TRBV27 | - | - | TGTGCCAGCACCGCACAGGGTTTTCTGGCCACTGAAGCTTTCTTT | CASTAQGFLATEAFF
TRBJ2-1 | TRBV5-1 | many | - | TGCGCCAGCAGCTTGGACCTCTACAATGAGCAGTTCTTC | CASSLDLYNEQFF